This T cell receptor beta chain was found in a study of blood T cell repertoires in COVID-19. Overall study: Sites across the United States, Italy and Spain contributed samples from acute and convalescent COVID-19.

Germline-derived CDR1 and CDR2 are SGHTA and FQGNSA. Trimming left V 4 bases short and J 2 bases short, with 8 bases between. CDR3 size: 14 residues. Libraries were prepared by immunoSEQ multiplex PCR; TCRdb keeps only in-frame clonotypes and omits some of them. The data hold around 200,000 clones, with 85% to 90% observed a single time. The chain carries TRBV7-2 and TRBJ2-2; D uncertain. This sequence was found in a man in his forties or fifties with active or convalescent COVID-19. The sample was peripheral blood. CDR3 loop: CASSSPTNTGELFF. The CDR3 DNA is TGTGCCAGCAGCTCCCCCACTAACACCGGGGAGCTGTTTTTT. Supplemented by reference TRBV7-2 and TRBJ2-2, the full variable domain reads GAGVSQSPSNKVTEKGKDVELRCDPISGHTALYWYRQSLGQGLEFLIYFQGNSAPDKSGLPSDRFSAERTGGSVSTLTIQRTQQEDSAVYLCASSSPTNTGELFFGEGSRLTVL.